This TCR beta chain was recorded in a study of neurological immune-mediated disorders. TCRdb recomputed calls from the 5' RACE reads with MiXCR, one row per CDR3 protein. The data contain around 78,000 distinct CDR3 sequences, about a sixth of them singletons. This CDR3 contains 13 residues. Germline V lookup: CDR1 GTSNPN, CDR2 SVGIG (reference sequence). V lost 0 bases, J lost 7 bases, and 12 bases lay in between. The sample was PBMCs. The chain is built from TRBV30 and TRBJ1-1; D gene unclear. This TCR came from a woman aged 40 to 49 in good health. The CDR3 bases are TGTGCCTGGAGTGTCGCAGTAAGAAATGAAGCTTTCTTT. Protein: CAWSVAVRNEAFF.